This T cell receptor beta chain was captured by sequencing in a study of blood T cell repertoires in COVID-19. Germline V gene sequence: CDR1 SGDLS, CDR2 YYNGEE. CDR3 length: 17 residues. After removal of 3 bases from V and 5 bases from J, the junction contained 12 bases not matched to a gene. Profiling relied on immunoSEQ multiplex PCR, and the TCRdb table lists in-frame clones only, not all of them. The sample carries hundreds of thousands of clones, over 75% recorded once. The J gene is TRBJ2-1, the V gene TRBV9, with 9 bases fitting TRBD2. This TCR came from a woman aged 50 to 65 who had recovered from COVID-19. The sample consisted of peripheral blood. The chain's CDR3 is CASSETIAGDYNNEQFF. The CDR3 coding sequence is TGTGCCAGCAGCGAGACAATAGCGGGGGACTACAACAATGAGCAGTTCTTC.